This T cell receptor (beta chain) is drawn from a study of T cells in tuberculosis. TCRdb's copy holds only in-frame clones and misses some; the assay was immunoSEQ multiplex PCR. This sample yields about 34,000 clones, of which under 95% are seen a single time; nearly 2.5% belongs to the top ten. The V gene end was trimmed by 0 bases and the J gene end by 1 base; junction bases not matched to a gene: 14. Germline CDR1 LGHNA, CDR2 YNFKEQ. CDR3 size: 20 residues. This clone has just a few counts. Time point specified: new active TB diagnosis, blood taken before or within 7 days of starting treatment. The rearrangement links TRBV4-2 to TRBJ1-1; 10 bases line up with TRBD1. This clonotype originated in an adult with tuberculosis. Source: PBMCs, taken at tuberculosis diagnosis. The CDR3 coding sequence is TGTGCCAGCAGCCAAGATATTGCCGCGACAGGGGGCGCGGCGAACACTGAAGCTTTCTTT. Protein product: CASSQDIAATGGAANTEAFF.